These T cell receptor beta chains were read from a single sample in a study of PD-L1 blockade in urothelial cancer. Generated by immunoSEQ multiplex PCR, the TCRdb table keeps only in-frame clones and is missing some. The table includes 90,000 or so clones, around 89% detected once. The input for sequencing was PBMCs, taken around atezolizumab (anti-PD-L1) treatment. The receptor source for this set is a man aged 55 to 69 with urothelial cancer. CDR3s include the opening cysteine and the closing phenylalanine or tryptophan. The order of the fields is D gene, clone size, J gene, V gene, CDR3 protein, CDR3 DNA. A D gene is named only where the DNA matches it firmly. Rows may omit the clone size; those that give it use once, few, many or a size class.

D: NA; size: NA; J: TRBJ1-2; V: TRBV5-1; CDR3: CASSLIGGRGVGYTF; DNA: TGCGCCAGCAGCTTGATCGGGGGGCGAGGGGTTGGCTACACCTTC
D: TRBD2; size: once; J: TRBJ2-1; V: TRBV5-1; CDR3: CASSLGLAGIYSHEQFF; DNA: TGCGCCAGCAGCTTGGGACTAGCGGGAATCTACAGCCATGAGCAGTTCTTC
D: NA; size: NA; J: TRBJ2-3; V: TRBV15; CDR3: CATSRFQGLADTQYF; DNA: TGTGCCACCAGCAGATTCCAGGGGTTGGCAGATACGCAGTATTTT
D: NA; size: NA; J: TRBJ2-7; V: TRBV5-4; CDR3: CASSYAGRAYEQYF; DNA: TGTGCCAGCAGCTACGCAGGCCGAGCCTACGAGCAGTACTTC
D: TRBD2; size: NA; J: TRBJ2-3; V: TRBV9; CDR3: CASSGEGVGTDTQYF; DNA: TGTGCCAGCAGCGGGGAGGGAGTAGGAACAGATACGCAGTATTTT
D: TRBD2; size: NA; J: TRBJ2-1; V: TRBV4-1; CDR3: CASRKGLAGDNEQFF; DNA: TGCGCCAGCAGAAAGGGACTAGCGGGGGACAATGAGCAGTTCTTC
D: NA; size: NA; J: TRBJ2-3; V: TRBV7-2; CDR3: CASSLLAQSTDTQYF; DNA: TGTGCCAGCAGCTTACTAGCACAGAGCACAGATACGCAGTATTTT
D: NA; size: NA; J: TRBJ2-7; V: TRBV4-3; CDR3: CASSQEWRGGPYEQYF; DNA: TGCGCCAGCAGCCAAGAGTGGAGGGGGGGCCCTTACGAGCAGTACTTC
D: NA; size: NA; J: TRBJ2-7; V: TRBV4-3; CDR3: CASSREDGGPYEQYF; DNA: TGCGCCAGCAGCCGAGAAGACGGGGGACCCTACGAGCAGTACTTC
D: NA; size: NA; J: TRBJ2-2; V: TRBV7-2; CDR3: CASSSGQTSNTGELFF; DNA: TGTGCCAGCAGCTCTGGACAGACTTCGAACACCGGGGAGCTGTTTTTT
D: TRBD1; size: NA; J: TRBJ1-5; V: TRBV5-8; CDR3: CASSSQGLYNQPQHF; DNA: TGTGCCAGCAGCTCACAGGGGTTATACAATCAGCCCCAGCATTTT
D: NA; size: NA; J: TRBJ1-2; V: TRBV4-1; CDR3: CASSQGFGGRDYGYTF; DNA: TGCGCCAGCAGCCAAGGTTTCGGGGGGCGAGACTATGGCTACACCTTC
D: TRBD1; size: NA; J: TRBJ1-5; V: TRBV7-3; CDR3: CASSRGQDNQPQHF; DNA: TGTGCCAGCAGCCGGGGACAGGACAATCAGCCCCAGCATTTT
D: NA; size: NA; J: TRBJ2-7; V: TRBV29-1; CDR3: CSVASISGYEQYF; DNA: TGCAGCGTTGCGTCCATATCGGGCTACGAGCAGTACTTC
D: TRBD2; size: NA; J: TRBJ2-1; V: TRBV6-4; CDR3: CASSAIAGGPYNEQFF; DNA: TGTGCCAGCAGTGCCATAGCGGGGGGACCTTACAATGAGCAGTTCTTC
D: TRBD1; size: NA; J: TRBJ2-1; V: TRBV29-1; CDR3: CSGARTGYNEQFF; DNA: TGCAGCGGGGCGAGGACAGGCTACAATGAGCAGTTCTTC
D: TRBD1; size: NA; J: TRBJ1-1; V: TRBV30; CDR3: CAQDRDNTEAFF; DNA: TGTGCCCAGGACAGGGATAACACTGAAGCTTTCTTT
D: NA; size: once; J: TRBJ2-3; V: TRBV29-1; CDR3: CSAPGWYTDTQYF; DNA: TGCAGCGCCCCCGGGTGGTACACAGATACGCAGTATTTT
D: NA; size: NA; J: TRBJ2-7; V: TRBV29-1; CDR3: CSVQGEGDEQYF; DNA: TGCAGCGTTCAGGGTGAAGGGGACGAGCAGTACTTC
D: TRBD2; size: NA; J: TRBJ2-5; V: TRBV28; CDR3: CASFAGGPGAETQYF; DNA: TGTGCCAGCTTTGCGGGAGGGCCTGGCGCCGAGACCCAGTACTTC
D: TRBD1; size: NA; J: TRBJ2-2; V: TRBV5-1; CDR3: CASSTQGAPGELFF; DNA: TGCGCCAGCAGCACCCAGGGGGCTCCCGGGGAGCTGTTTTTT
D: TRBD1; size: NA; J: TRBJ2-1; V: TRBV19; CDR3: CASSIDRTGGQFF; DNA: TGTGCCAGTAGTATAGATCGGACAGGGGGGCAGTTCTTC
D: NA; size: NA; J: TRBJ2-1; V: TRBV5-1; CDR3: CASSLGATLDEQFF; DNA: TGCGCCAGCAGCTTGGGGGCCACATTGGATGAGCAGTTCTTC
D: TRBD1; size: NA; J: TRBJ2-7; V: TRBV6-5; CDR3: CASSPTGGVYEQYF; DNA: TGTGCCAGCAGCCCGACAGGGGGCGTCTACGAGCAGTACTTC
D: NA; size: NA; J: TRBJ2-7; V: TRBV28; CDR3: CASSLRQGSSYEQYF; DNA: TGTGCCAGCAGTTTAAGGCAGGGGAGCTCCTACGAGCAGTACTTC
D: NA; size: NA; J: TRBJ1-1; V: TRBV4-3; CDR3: CASSQGVTWNTEAFF; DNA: TGCGCCAGCAGCCAGGGCGTTACCTGGAACACTGAAGCTTTCTTT
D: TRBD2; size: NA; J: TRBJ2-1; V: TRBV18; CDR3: CASSPGEGSNYNEQFF; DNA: TGTGCCAGCTCACCAGGGGAGGGGAGTAACTACAATGAGCAGTTCTTC